Listed here are 14 T cell receptor beta chains from one sample, sequenced in a study of shared clonotypes between healthy human individuals. Terminally differentiated effector memory CD45RA+ cells were excluded by CCR7 positive selection of CD45RO-negative cells. Generated by immunoSEQ multiplex PCR, the TCRdb table keeps only in-frame clones and is missing some. The sample includes under 1 million clones, around 93% of them seen just once. The sequencing sample was made of naive CD8+ T cells sorted from blood. The receptors originated from a man in his thirties or forties in good health.

The V call is TRBV15, the J call TRBJ2-2; D is unresolved. From germline, CDR1 is LNHNV and CDR2 YYDKDF (reference sequence). The CDR3 is 16 amino acids. V shed 6 bases and J shed 4 bases, with 18 bases lying between them. The CDR3: CATRPWPTVTTGELFF. CDR3 nucleotides: TGTGCCACCAGACCCTGGCCGACTGTAACCACCGGGGAGCTGTTTTTT.

This clone appeared once. J is TRBJ2-1 and V is TRBV10-3; either TRBD1 or TRBD2 may fit D (5 bases each). The germline V and J ends were trimmed by 3 bases and 7 bases, with 19 bases remaining between them. CDR1 ENHRY and CDR2 SYGVKD come from the germline V gene. The CDR3 runs to 16 residues. Here the CDR3 reads CAISDLGDSRGNEQFF. The CDR3 nucleotides are TGTGCCATCAGTGATCTGGGGGATTCAAGGGGAAATGAGCAGTTCTTC.

The rearrangement uses TRBV6-5 and TRBJ2-3; no firm D call. Germline V lookup: CDR1 MNHEY, CDR2 SVGAGI. This CDR3 is 15 amino acids long. Trimming took off 0 bases at V and 5 bases at J, with 12 bases between the two ends. The CDR3 sequence: CASSYSNSGIDTQYF. As DNA, the CDR3 is TGTGCCAGCAGTTACTCGAATTCTGGAATAGATACGCAGTATTTT.

This chain links TRBV28 with TRBJ1-1, with 7 bases fitting TRBD1. V was clipped by 5 bases and J by 0 bases; unmatched bases: 6. This CDR3 has 15 residues. CDR1 MDHEN and CDR2 SYDVKM come from the germline V gene. The CDR3 loop is CASSPGQYMNTEAFF. The CDR3 nucleotides read TGTGCCAGCAGTCCGGGACAGTACATGAACACTGAAGCTTTCTTT.

The chain is built from TRBV29-1 and TRBJ2-1; TRBD1 or TRBD2 may be the D gene (6 bases each). Trimming removed 6 bases at V and 0 bases at J, with 15 bases between. This CDR3 is 15 amino acids long. From germline, CDR1 is SQVTM and CDR2 ANQGSEA. CDR3 sequence (DNA): TGCAGCGTGAAGGGGGGCGAGAGCTCCTACAATGAGCAGTTCTTC. Protein product: CSVKGGESSYNEQFF.

In the case of this clone: Distinct nucleotide sequences in the sample also encode this CDR3. The J gene is TRBJ1-3, the V gene TRBV4-1; D unresolved. The CDR3 runs to 13 residues. Per germline, CDR1 MGHRA and CDR2 YSYEKL. Trimming took off 0 bases at V and 3 bases at J, with 3 bases between the two ends. The CDR3 here is CASSQDRGNTIYF. The CDR3 DNA sequence: TGCGCCAGCAGCCAAGATCGTGGAAACACCATATATTTT.

J is TRBJ2-3 and V is TRBV10-1; 10 bases match TRBD2. J lost 9 bases, V lost 0 bases, and 6 bases had no gene match. CDR1 is WNHNN, CDR2 SYGVQD, per germline (reference sequence). This CDR3 region has 15 residues. The CDR3: CASSESSGRDDTQYF. CDR3 sequence (DNA): TGCGCCAGCAGTGAGTCGAGCGGGAGGGATGACACGCAGTATTTT.

The rearrangement uses TRBV29-1 and TRBJ2-1; TRBD2 might be the D (5 bases). The germline V gene has CDR1 SQVTM and CDR2 ANQGSEA. Trimming removed 6 bases from V and 4 bases from J, with 13 bases in between. The CDR3 spans 13 residues. The CDR3 is CSVAWEPYNEQFF. The CDR3 DNA is TGCAGCGTCGCCTGGGAGCCGTACAATGAGCAGTTCTTC.

The chain carries TRBV6-5 and TRBJ2-1; tentatively, D is TRBD1 or TRBD2 (6 bases each). Trimming cost V 6 bases and J 3 bases, with 15 bases left between them. The CDR3 runs 15 residues. Germline V gene data show CDR1 as MNHEY and CDR2 as SVGAGI. CDR3 DNA: TGTGCCAGCAGCGGACAGCGGGTACTCTACAATGAGCAGTTCTTC. Its translation is CASSGQRVLYNEQFF.

A single count supports this clone. V usage is TRBV27 and J usage is TRBJ2-5; D call uncertain. This CDR3 is 13 amino acids long. Germline V CDR1 and CDR2: MNHEY, SMNVEV (reference sequence). The germline V and J ends were trimmed by 5 bases and 1 base, with 8 bases remaining between them. The CDR3 bases are TGTGCCAGCAGTACCGTAAGCCAAGAGACCCAGTACTTC. It specifies CASSTVSQETQYF.

This chain joins TRBV11-2 and TRBJ2-3; D is possibly TRBD2 (5 bases). CDR1 and CDR2 from the germline V gene are SGHAT and FQNNGV. The V and J ends lost 2 bases and 2 bases respectively, with 11 bases between them. The length of the CDR3 is 15 residues. CDR3 sequence reads: CASSLRPLATDTQYF. The CDR3 coding sequence is TGTGCCAGCAGCTTAAGGCCTCTAGCCACAGATACGCAGTATTTT.

This chain uses TRBV7-9 with TRBJ1-1, with D hard to call. The CDR3 extends over 12 amino acids. Germline loops: CDR1 SEHNR, CDR2 FQNEAQ (reference sequence). Between the trimmed V and J ends, which lost 5 bases and 8 bases, there was a span of 12 bases. CDR3 in amino acids: CASSLGQKEAFF. CDR3 bases: TGTGCCAGCAGCCTGGGCCAGAAGGAAGCTTTCTTT.

The chain carries TRBV18 and TRBJ2-7, with unresolved D. V gave up 2 bases and J gave up 2 bases, with 10 bases separating them. The CDR3 is made up of 14 amino acids. Germline assignment: CDR1 KGHSH and CDR2 LQKENI. The CDR3 DNA is TGTGCCAGCTCACCAGGGGTAGAAACCTACGAGCAGTACTTC. It translates to CASSPGVETYEQYF.

The chain joins TRBV4-3 to TRBJ2-1; D remains unclear. Germline V lookup: CDR1 LGHNA, CDR2 YSLEER. The ends were cut back, 1 base at V and 4 bases at J, with 8 bases in the middle. CDR3 length equals 14 residues. The CDR3 here is CASSQVGQYNEQFF. In DNA, the CDR3 is TGCGCCAGCAGCCAAGTGGGCCAATACAATGAGCAGTTCTTC.